These 32 T cell receptor beta chains share one sample of origin, sequenced in a study of regulatory T cells in long-lasting Graves disease. For TCR beta, libraries came from iRepertoire HTBI primers and Arm-PCR of CDR3 regions. TCRdb re-analysed the multiplex PCR reads in MiXCR, keeping a single row per CDR3 protein. The data hold 530,000 or so distinct CDR3 sequences, with roughly a sixth observed a single time. Time point: newly diagnosed GD, antithyroid drugs for less than 3 months. Scientists built the TCR library using RNA that was extracted from PBMCs. These data also formed part of another study, on T cells in Graves' hyperthyroidism and ophthalmopathy.

This material consisted of peripheral blood mononuclear cells (PBMCs), taken at new diagnosis, from a patient treated with antithyroid drugs. The receptors were sampled from a man aged 18 to 29 with Graves disease.

This sequence joins TRBV27 and TRBJ2-3; a possible D gene is TRBD1 (6 bases). The CDR3 extends over 15 amino acids. The germline gives CDR1 MNHEY, CDR2 SMNVEV (reference sequence). Trimming stripped 5 bases from V and 6 bases from J, with 18 bases between. CDR3 region: CASSRHRDLPDTQYF. As DNA, the CDR3 is TGTGCCAGCAGTCGACACAGGGATCTCCCGGATACGCAGTATTTT.

This clonotype was counted many times. This chain connects TRBV11-2 to TRBJ2-1; D unresolved. V lost 1 base, J lost 5 bases, and 9 bases lay in between. The CDR3 is made up of 14 amino acids. CDR1 and CDR2 from the germline V gene are SGHAT and FQNNGV. The CDR3 protein is CASSLVRIDNEQFF. The CDR3 bases are TGTGCCAGCAGCTTAGTTCGTATAGACAATGAGCAGTTCTTC.

The chain combines TRBV24-1 with TRBJ2-1; 8 bases are a match to TRBD2. The J segment lost 2 bases and the V segment lost 4 bases, leaving 9 bases of the junction unmatched. CDR3 length equals 17 residues. Germline CDR1 is KGHDR and CDR2 is SFDVKD. The CDR3 protein is CATSEPRLARTYNEQFF. In nucleotides, the CDR3 is TGTGCCACCAGTGAGCCAAGACTAGCGAGAACCTACAATGAGCAGTTCTTC.

The gene calls are TRBV14 and TRBJ2-1; maybe TRBD2 (6 bases). This CDR3 comprises 15 residues. Trimming left V 2 bases short and J 4 bases short, with 12 bases between. Per the germline V gene, CDR1 is SGHDN and CDR2 is FVKESK. The CDR3 DNA reads TGTGCCAGCAGCCAAAGGGCGGGAATGTACAATGAGCAGTTCTTC. Translating gives CASSQRAGMYNEQFF.

V is TRBV19 and J is TRBJ2-7; D remains ambiguous. V dropped 1 base and J dropped 6 bases, with 13 bases sitting between them. This CDR3 comprises 14 residues. CDR1 and CDR2 from the germline V gene are LNHDA and SQIVND (reference sequence). This chain's CDR3 is CASSIALPSREQYF. Written as DNA, the CDR3 is TGTGCCAGTAGTATAGCTCTCCCCTCGCGCGAGCAGTACTTC.

The sample holds a few counts of this clonotype. The V and J genes are TRBV9 and TRBJ2-5; the match to TRBD2 covers 8 bases. CDR3 length equals 14 residues. The germline V gene has CDR1 SGDLS and CDR2 YYNGEE. V dropped 1 base and J dropped 2; count of bases not matched to a gene: 1. The CDR3 region is CASSVTSGQETQYF. The CDR3 DNA is TGTGCCAGCAGCGTAACTAGCGGACAAGAGACCCAGTACTTC.

The chain couples TRBV7-9 to TRBJ2-3, with D perhaps TRBD2 (6 bases). The CDR3 is 16 amino acids. The germline V gene has CDR1 SEHNR and CDR2 FQNEAQ (reference sequence). The V end was cut by 1 base, the J end by 2 bases, with 13 bases between. The CDR3, as DNA: TGTGCCAGCAGCTTAGTTTCAACGGGAGCCACAGATACGCAGTATTTT. As protein: CASSLVSTGATDTQYF.

This clonotype has just a few counts. The V call is TRBV7-6, the J call TRBJ2-6, with D possibly being TRBD1 (5 bases). CDR3 size: 15 residues. Deletions cut 2 bases from V and 2 bases from J, with 7 bases between. Germline loops: CDR1 SGHVS, CDR2 FNYEAQ. DNA for the CDR3: TGTGCCAGCAGCTTATTCAGGGCTGGGGCCAACGTCCTGACTTTC. Translation: CASSLFRAGANVLTF.

This clonotype was observed many times. V gene TRBV27 combines with J gene TRBJ2-1; D ambiguous. The ends were cut back, 3 bases at V and 12 bases at J, with 15 bases in the middle. The CDR3 has 13 amino acids. The germline gives CDR1 MNHEY, CDR2 SMNVEV (reference sequence). This CDR3 reads CASSLNDGSLQFF. The CDR3 DNA reads as TGTGCCAGCAGTTTGAACGATGGGTCGCTGCAGTTCTTC.

Ten or more counts support this clonotype. This chain connects TRBV2 to TRBJ2-5; 7 bases align to TRBD2. Germline CDR1 is SNHLY and CDR2 is FYNNEI. This CDR3 has 14 residues. Trimming at V came to 9 bases and at J to 4 bases, leaving 11 bases not matched to a gene. DNA of the CDR3: TGTGCCAGTTTTTGGGGCGGGAGTCGAGAGACCCAGTACTTC. Its protein is CASFWGGSRETQYF.

In this sample, this clonotype turned up a few times. The chain's CDR3 is CASSMNSGANVLTF. CDR3 sequence (DNA): TGTGCCAGTAGTATGAACTCTGGGGCCAACGTCCTGACTTTC. The chain combines TRBV19 with TRBJ2-6; D ambiguous. Germline lookup yields CDR1 LNHDA and CDR2 SQIVND (reference sequence). The CDR3 length is 14 residues. Trimming took 3 bases from V and 0 from J, leaving 3 bases between them.

The chain links TRBV5-1 to TRBJ2-6; TRBD2 matches 10 bases. This CDR3 comprises 17 residues. Looked up from germline, CDR1 is SGHRS and CDR2 is YFSETQ. J gave up 6 bases and V 4 bases, and 10 bases lay outside the gene matches. In nucleotides, the CDR3 is TGCGCCAGCAGCACCGGGACTAGCGCGTCCAAGGCCAACGTCCTGACTTTC. This sequence encodes CASSTGTSASKANVLTF.

This clonotype was observed many times. The V and J genes are TRBV7-3 and TRBJ2-1, with 11 nucleotides matching TRBD1. J was trimmed by 6 bases and V by 5 bases; bases with no gene match: 6. CDR3 length: 15 amino acids. Germline V gene sequence: CDR1 SGHTA, CDR2 FQGTGA. CDR3 protein: CASSPRGTGGNEQFF. The CDR3 DNA reads as TGTGCCAGCAGCCCCCGGGGGACAGGGGGCAATGAGCAGTTCTTC.

The CDR3, as DNA: TGTGCCAGCAGCACCTTCTGGGGGAGCGGAGAGACCCAGTACTTC. Translating it yields CASSTFWGSGETQYF. J is TRBJ2-5 and V is TRBV7-2; D tentatively reads TRBD1 or TRBD2 (5 bases each). Germline-derived CDR1 and CDR2 are SGHTA and FQGNSA. The ends were cut back, 5 bases at V and 4 bases at J, with 17 bases in the middle. The CDR3 consists of 15 residues.

Of note for this clonotype: This is likely an artifact of a read error, given a far larger clone one base away. This chain uses TRBV13 with TRBJ1-1; the D gene is possibly TRBD1 (5 bases). This CDR3 is built from 14 residues. Per the germline V gene, CDR1 is PRHDT and CDR2 is FYEKMQ (reference sequence). V was clipped by 4 bases and J by 4 bases, with 13 bases between them. CDR3 amino acids: CASSWGRRSTEAFF. DNA for the CDR3: TGTGCCAGCAGCTGGGGGAGACGGAGCACTGAAGCTTTCTTT.

V and J are TRBV10-1 and TRBJ2-2, with D possibly TRBD1 on 5 matching bases. The germline V gene encodes CDR1 WNHNN and CDR2 SYGVQD (reference sequence). V shed 4 bases and J shed 5 bases, with 11 bases lying between them. This CDR3 is 14 amino acids long. The CDR3 loop is CASSGGRWTGELFF. The CDR3 coding sequence is TGCGCCAGCAGTGGGGGCAGATGGACCGGGGAGCTGTTTTTT.

This clonotype was counted at least ten times. This rearrangement joins TRBV27 to TRBJ1-2; 8 nucleotides agree with TRBD1. Trimming removed 6 bases from V and 8 bases from J; junction bases left unmatched: 14. This CDR3 has 15 residues. The germline V gene encodes CDR1 MNHEY and CDR2 SMNVEV (reference sequence). The CDR3 loop reads CASRETPGGMGGYTF. CDR3 bases: TGTGCCAGCAGGGAAACGCCAGGGGGCATGGGGGGCTACACCTTC.

CDR3 nucleotide sequence: TGTGCCAGCAGTCGACAGGGGGCGGCTAATGAAAAACTGTTTTTT. Amino acids: CASSRQGAANEKLFF. This chain uses TRBV28 with TRBJ1-4; 10 nucleotides align to TRBD1. This CDR3 is built from 15 residues. After removal of 5 bases from V and 3 bases from J, the junction contained 3 bases not matched to a gene. CDR1 is MDHEN and CDR2 is SYDVKM in the germline V gene.

This clonotype was recorded a few times. This rearrangement joins TRBV7-9 to TRBJ2-2; 11 positions agree with TRBD2. In germline, CDR1 is SEHNR, CDR2 FQNEAQ (reference sequence). V lost 5 bases, J lost 4 bases, and 6 bases stayed unmatched. The CDR3 loop spans 16 amino acids. The CDR3 here is CASSDLAGGATGELFF. The CDR3 DNA reads TGTGCCAGCAGCGACCTAGCGGGAGGAGCCACCGGGGAGCTGTTTTTT.

The V and J genes are TRBV7-9 and TRBJ2-7; D is possibly TRBD2 (5 bases). The CDR3 is 16 amino acids. CDR1 and CDR2 (germline): SEHNR, FQNEAQ (reference sequence). Trimming pared 7 bases from V and 0 bases from J, leaving 19 bases between. The CDR3, as DNA: TGTGCCAGCAACCAAAACCTCGGGGTAAACTCCTACGAGCAGTACTTC. Translating it yields CASNQNLGVNSYEQYF.

The V call is TRBV2, the J call TRBJ1-6, with a weak D call TRBD1 (5 bases). Trimming left V 9 bases short and J 10 bases short, with 16 bases between. Germline CDR1 is SNHLY and CDR2 is FYNNEI. The CDR3 length is 13 residues. In DNA form, the CDR3 reads TGTGCCAGTTACGGGGGAGCGGGATCACCCCTCCACTTT. This translates into CASYGGAGSPLHF.

This clonotype has a count of ten or more. The chain employs TRBV20-1 and TRBJ1-1; 10 nucleotides match TRBD1. Germline CDR1 and CDR2: DFQATT and SNEGSKA (reference sequence). CDR3 length: 13 amino acids. J gave up 12 bases and V 0 bases, and 7 bases lay outside the gene matches. In DNA, the CDR3 is TGCAGTGCTAGAGATCGGACAGGGGGTAACTCTTTCTTT. It translates to CSARDRTGGNSFF.

V gene TRBV24-1 combines with J gene TRBJ2-2, with 9 bases identical to TRBD1. The V gene's germline CDR1 is KGHDR and CDR2 SFDVKD. V was clipped by 3 bases and J by 4 bases; unmatched bases: 5. The CDR3 runs to 16 residues. CDR3 nucleotide sequence: TGTGCCACCAGTGATCATCGGACAGGGGTCACCGGGGAGCTGTTTTTT. It codes for CATSDHRTGVTGELFF.

This clonotype was counted at least ten times. J is TRBJ2-7 and V is TRBV5-1; the D is unclear. The V end lost 2 bases, the J end lost 5 bases, and 14 bases lay between the germline ends. This CDR3 comprises 14 residues. Germline lookup yields CDR1 SGHRS and CDR2 YFSETQ. This chain's CDR3 is CASSFRTSAHEQYF. CDR3 DNA sequence: TGCGCCAGCAGCTTCCGAACCAGCGCGCACGAGCAGTACTTC.

The sample holds many counts of this clonotype. The CDR3, as DNA: TGCGCCAGCAGCCGTGAGCGGGCAGATACGCAGTATTTT. Protein product: CASSRERADTQYF. The V and J genes are TRBV5-1 and TRBJ2-3; D is perhaps TRBD2 (6 bases). V dropped 4 bases and J dropped 4 bases, with 10 bases sitting between them. The length of the CDR3 is 13 residues. Germline CDR1 SGHRS, CDR2 YFSETQ.

This chain links TRBV9 with TRBJ2-1; 8 bases line up with TRBD2. This CDR3 region has 18 residues. CDR1 is SGDLS and CDR2 is YYNGEE in the germline V gene. Unmatched junction bases numbered 15, after V lost 2 bases and J lost 5 bases. CDR3 in amino acids: CASSVRPPTSGLDNEQFF. For the CDR3, the DNA is TGTGCCAGCAGCGTCCGACCACCAACTAGCGGACTAGACAATGAGCAGTTCTTC.

The genes are TRBV14 and TRBJ2-7, with 8 bases matching TRBD1. The CDR3 has 18 amino acids. The germline V gene encodes CDR1 SGHDN and CDR2 FVKESK. V trimming: 1 base; J trimming: 1 base; junction bases outside the gene matches: 12. The CDR3 region is CASSQAPWTGLLSYEQYF. In DNA form, the CDR3 reads TGTGCCAGCAGCCAAGCCCCCTGGACAGGGCTGCTGTCCTACGAGCAGTACTTC.

The chain combines TRBV15 with TRBJ2-5, with unresolved D. Trimming cost V 1 base and J 4 bases, with 1 base left between them. This CDR3 is 11 amino acids long. From germline, CDR1 is LNHNV and CDR2 YYDKDF (reference sequence). The CDR3 protein is CATSRGETQYF. The CDR3 DNA sequence: TGTGCCACCAGCAGAGGAGAGACCCAGTACTTC.

This clonotype was observed at least ten times. The rearrangement uses TRBV20-1 and TRBJ1-1; weak D call: TRBD1 (6 bases). Germline V gene data show CDR1 as DFQATT and CDR2 as SNEGSKA (reference sequence). V was pared by 3 bases and J by 7 bases, with 15 bases between. There are 13 residues in the CDR3. CDR3: CSASMSGVVEAFF. CDR3 nucleotide sequence: TGCAGTGCTAGTATGTCAGGGGTTGTTGAAGCTTTCTTT.

This clonotype was counted many times. The chain recombines TRBV27 with TRBJ2-5; TRBD2 matches 11 bases. Germline trimming cut 8 bases from V and 1 base from J; bases unmatched to any gene: 15. The CDR3 is made up of 18 amino acids. CDR1 is MNHEY and CDR2 is SMNVEV in the germline V gene (reference sequence). Written as DNA, the CDR3 is TGTGCCAGCCGCAGGGGCCCTCCCGGGACTAGCGGCCAAGAGACCCAGTACTTC. As protein: CASRRGPPGTSGQETQYF.

Ten or more counts support this clonotype. The chain links TRBV15 to TRBJ2-7, with 9 bases aligning to TRBD1. CDR1 is LNHNV and CDR2 is YYDKDF in the germline V gene (reference sequence). This CDR3 comprises 16 residues. The V gene end was trimmed by 1 base and the J gene end by 1 base; junction bases not matched to a gene: 5. The CDR3 sequence is CATSRAQGQGSYEQYF. For the CDR3, the DNA is TGTGCCACCAGCAGAGCTCAGGGACAGGGATCCTACGAGCAGTACTTC.

This clonotype was recorded once. This chain connects TRBV4-1 to TRBJ1-4; unclear D gene. Germline CDR1 MGHRA, CDR2 YSYEKL. V lost 0 bases to trimming and J lost 0 bases, with 11 bases between them. This CDR3 contains 17 residues. The CDR3, as DNA: TGCGCCAGCAGCCAAGATGTGGCGGGAGCAACTAATGAAAAACTGTTTTTT. As protein: CASSQDVAGATNEKLFF.